This T cell receptor beta chain came from a study of T cell responses to AZD1222 COVID-19 vaccine. The method was immunoSEQ multiplex PCR; TCRdb's version includes in-frame clones alone and lacks a portion of them. The sample carries 150,000 to 200,000 clones, less than 95% recorded once. Study-wide points: At 160-218 and 743-854, vaccine-associated CD4 TCRs were dominant, and they spanned spike. Among the donors, most were white British and more were female, and clonal diversity was possibly underestimated.

In this sample, this clone turned up a few times. What it binds is unknown. Timing groups of about 4 and about 12 weeks for second doses were pooled. The receptor comes from an adult who received the AZD1222 COVID-19 vaccine. The sample was peripheral blood, taken 28 days after the second AZD1222 dose.

The chain's CDR3 is CASSPRTDGHEQYF. Written as DNA, the CDR3 is TGCGCCAGCAGCCCCCGGACAGATGGGCACGAGCAGTACTTC. This chain connects TRBV5-1 to TRBJ2-7, with D perhaps matching TRBD1 (6 bases). The CDR3 contains 14 residues. Per germline, CDR1 SGHRS and CDR2 YFSETQ. The V end was cut by 4 bases, the J end by 5 bases, with 16 bases between.